This entry lists 27 T cell receptor beta chains sequenced from one sample in a study of blood T cell repertoires in COVID-19 (dated by TCRdb to 2020 to 2022). The method was the immunoSEQ multiplex PCR assay. The table was pulled from immuneACCESS by TCRdb, which kept in-frame rearrangements only. Such tables lose some clones; where checked, under half of the loss comes from unresolved V genes, and the rest has no known cause. This sample lists 110,000 or so clones; approximately 87% were detected once. Approximately 7.9% of the sample lies in the top ten. The sample comprised peripheral blood. These receptors were collected from a man between 65 and 85 years old who had recovered from COVID-19.

The V and J genes are TRBV7-3 and TRBJ1-5, with 7 bases aligning to TRBD1. V lost 3 bases and J lost 6; bases outside the gene matches: 2. Germline V gene data show CDR1 as SGHTA and CDR2 as FQGTGA. The CDR3 has 13 residues. CDR3 in DNA: TGTGCCAGCAGCTTCCAGGGGGGTCAGCCCCAGCATTTT. It translates to CASSFQGGQPQHF.

This chain joins TRBV5-1 and TRBJ2-7, with TRBD2 identical over 12 bases. Germline-derived CDR1 and CDR2 are SGHRS and YFSETQ. The J segment lost 6 bases and the V segment lost 0 bases, leaving 4 bases of the junction unmatched. The CDR3 has 15 residues. DNA of the CDR3: TGCGCCAGCAGCTTGGGACTAGCGGGAGAGGGCGAGCAGTACTTC. Its translation: CASSLGLAGEGEQYF.

This clone was observed a single time. The chain recombines TRBV7-3 with TRBJ2-1, with a tentative D call TRBD2 (5 bases). Germline CDR1 is SGHTA and CDR2 is FQGTGA. The V gene lost 5 bases and the J gene lost 0 bases, with 14 bases spanning the gap. The CDR3 totals 16 residues. CDR3 bases: TGTGCCAGCAGCAAAATCGGACTTGCCTCCTACAATGAGCAGTTCTTC. It codes for CASSKIGLASYNEQFF. The full variable domain, completed using reference TRBV7-3 and TRBJ2-1, is GAGVSQTPSNKVTEKGKYVELRCDPISGHTALYWYRQSLGQGPEFLIYFQGTGAADDSGLPNDRFFAVRPEGSVSTLKIQRTERGDSAVYLCASSKIGLASYNEQFFGPGTRLTVL.

This clone was observed a single time. This sequence joins TRBV18 and TRBJ1-3; D is ambiguous. The CDR3 length is 15 residues. The ends were cut back, 2 bases at V and 0 bases at J, with 8 bases in the middle. CDR1 and CDR2 from the germline V gene are KGHSH and LQKENI. This chain's CDR3 is CASSPAGTSGNTIYF. Here the CDR3 DNA reads TGTGCCAGCTCACCAGCAGGAACCTCTGGAAACACCATATATTTT. Full variable domain (outside the CDR3, taken from reference TRBV18 and TRBJ1-3): NAGVMQNPRHLVRRRGQEARLRCSPMKGHSHVYWYRQLPEEGLKFMVYLQKENIIDESGMPKERFSAEFPKEGPSILRIQQVVRGDSAAYFCASSPAGTSGNTIYFGEGSWLTVV.

This sequence joins TRBV6-5 and TRBJ2-5; the D gene is possibly TRBD2 (6 bases). The germline V and J ends were trimmed by 2 bases and 3 bases, with 13 bases remaining between them. This CDR3 region has 15 residues. Germline V CDR1 and CDR2: MNHEY, SVGAGI. The CDR3 is CASSYVGRDKETQYF. Written as DNA, the CDR3 is TGTGCCAGCAGTTACGTTGGGCGGGATAAAGAGACCCAGTACTTC.

The chain employs TRBV7-6 and TRBJ1-4; the match to TRBD1 covers 9 bases. J was trimmed by 8 bases and V by 6 bases; bases with no gene match: 13. This CDR3 is 16 amino acids long. Germline V CDR1 and CDR2: SGHVS, FNYEAQ. This CDR3 reads CASSRQGVQVMEKLFF. As DNA, the CDR3 is TGTGCCAGCAGTCGACAGGGGGTGCAGGTCATGGAAAAACTGTTTTTT.

This clone has just a few counts. The gene calls are TRBV7-2 and TRBJ1-2; TRBD1 agrees at 7 bases. After removal of 3 bases from V and 3 bases from J, the junction contained 10 bases not matched to a gene. The CDR3 length is 16 residues. The germline V gene has CDR1 SGHTA and CDR2 FQGNSA. The CDR3 bases are TGTGCCAGCAGCTTCAAGGGGGCGACTCCATACTATGGCTACACCTTC. It encodes CASSFKGATPYYGYTF.

V is TRBV7-9 and J is TRBJ1-5; possible D gene TRBD1, 6 bases. Trimming stripped 3 bases from V and 0 bases from J, with 9 bases between. From germline, CDR1 is SEHNR and CDR2 FQNEAQ (reference sequence). The CDR3 has 15 amino acids. The CDR3 region has the DNA TGTGCCAGCAGCTTGACAGGAAGTAGCAATCAGCCCCAGCATTTT. This gives the protein CASSLTGSSNQPQHF. Drawing the rest from reference TRBV7-9 and TRBJ1-5, the complete variable domain is DTGVSQNPRHKITKRGQNVTFRCDPISEHNRLYWYRQTLGQGPEFLTYFQNEAQLEKSRLLSDRFSAERPKGSFSTLEIQRTEQGDSAMYLCASSLTGSSNQPQHFGDGTRLSIL.

This clone was counted a single time. The genes are TRBV2 and TRBJ1-1; 9 positions match TRBD1. In germline, CDR1 is SNHLY, CDR2 FYNNEI. The CDR3 loop spans 15 amino acids. The J segment lost 3 bases and the V segment lost 8 bases, leaving 10 bases of the junction unmatched. Here the CDR3 reads CASEGGQGFYTEAFF. As DNA, the CDR3 is TGTGCCAGCGAGGGGGGACAGGGTTTTTACACTGAAGCTTTCTTT.

This clone was recorded only once. The chain uses TRBV2 and TRBJ2-2; 13 bases align to TRBD2. CDR1 is SNHLY and CDR2 is FYNNEI in the germline V gene. V was clipped by 6 bases and J by 7 bases; unmatched bases: 14. This CDR3 is 18 amino acids long. In DNA form, the CDR3 reads TGTGCCAGCAGCGGCCAGACTAGCGGGAGGCCCTCCAACGGGGAGCTGTTTTTT. Its protein product is CASSGQTSGRPSNGELFF.

The CDR3, as DNA: TGTGCCAGCAGCCCCCGGAGCTCCTATAATTCACCCCTCCACTTT. Translation gives CASSPRSSYNSPLHF. The chain links TRBV7-6 to TRBJ1-6; no definite D call. Per the germline V gene, CDR1 is SGHVS and CDR2 is FNYEAQ. CDR3 size: 15 residues. V gave up 5 bases and J gave up 0 bases, with 8 bases separating them.

The V and J genes are TRBV10-3 and TRBJ1-5; no firm D call. This CDR3 contains 13 residues. The V gene lost 4 bases and the J gene lost 6 bases, with 10 bases spanning the gap. Germline V lookup: CDR1 ENHRY, CDR2 SYGVKD. The CDR3 loop is CAISGQEGQPQHF. As DNA, the CDR3 is TGTGCCATCAGTGGGCAGGAGGGTCAGCCCCAGCATTTT.

This chain uses TRBV3-1 (or the pseudogene TRBV3-2) with TRBJ2-7; 10 nucleotides match TRBD2. The CDR3 extends over 15 amino acids. Trimming took 5 bases from V and 2 from J; bases not matched to a gene: 6. The germline V gene has CDR1 LGHDT and CDR2 YNNKEL (reference sequence). DNA for the CDR3: TGTGCCAGCAGCAAAAGCGGGGGGGGACCCTACGAGCAGTACTTC. This codes for CASSKSGGGPYEQYF.

The V gene is TRBV30, the J gene TRBJ1-1; D perhaps matches TRBD1 (6 bases). This CDR3 comprises 14 residues. Germline V gene data show CDR1 as GTSNPN and CDR2 as SVGIG (reference sequence). Trimming stripped 5 bases from V and 1 base from J, with 14 bases between. The DNA for the CDR3 is TGTGCCTGGGGAACAGGGTTTGGGAACACTGAAGCTTTCTTT. Translation gives CAWGTGFGNTEAFF.

The chain is built from TRBV7-6 and TRBJ1-4; 8 bases map to TRBD1. Germline loops: CDR1 SGHVS, CDR2 FNYEAQ. The length of the CDR3 is 14 residues. The V and J ends lost 1 base and 8 bases, in that order; junction bases with no gene match: 3. CDR3 nucleotide sequence: TGTGCCAGCAGCTTAGGGACAGGGCCGGAAAAACTGTTTTTT. Its translation: CASSLGTGPEKLFF.

In this sample, this clone turned up once. This sequence joins TRBV6-5 and TRBJ1-1; 10 bases line up with TRBD1. The CDR3 contains 16 residues. The V gene's germline CDR1 is MNHEY and CDR2 SVGAGI. Losses at the gene ends were 1 base for V and 4 bases for J; bases not matched to a gene: 6. CDR3 sequence (DNA): TGTGCCAGCAGTTACTTAGCGGGACAGGGGTTCACTGAAGCTTTCTTT. Its protein product is CASSYLAGQGFTEAFF.

The V gene is TRBV6-2 or TRBV6-3, the J gene TRBJ2-7; 8 positions agree with TRBD1. The CDR3 has 14 amino acids. J gave up 1 base and V 5 bases, and 4 bases lay outside the gene matches. The V gene's germline CDR1 is MNHEY and CDR2 SVGEGT. The CDR3 DNA is TGTGCCAGCAGTCCCTGGACAGGGTCCTACGAGCAGTACTTC. Translation gives CASSPWTGSYEQYF.

This clone was recorded many times. The chain has TRBV19 and TRBJ2-6; 11 nucleotides match TRBD2. V was pared by 2 bases and J by 4 bases, with 7 bases of the junction left unmatched. CDR1 is LNHDA, CDR2 SQIVND, per germline (reference sequence). The CDR3 sequence is 18 residues long. CDR3 bases: TGTGCCAGTAGTATAATAGCGGGAGGGCCTAAAGGGGCCAACGTCCTGACTTTC. Its protein is CASSIIAGGPKGANVLTF.

The chain combines TRBV7-9 with TRBJ1-4; possibly TRBD1 for D (6 bases). Trimming left V 0 bases short and J 12 bases short, with 11 bases between. CDR1 SEHNR and CDR2 FQNEAQ come from the germline V gene (reference sequence). There are 13 residues in the CDR3. The DNA for the CDR3 is TGTGCCAGCAGCTTAGCGGGCAGGGGTGAACTGTTTTTT. Translated: CASSLAGRGELFF.

CDR3 loop: CATSRDLMAAQETQYF. The CDR3 nucleotides are TGTGCCACCAGCAGAGATCTGATGGCGGCCCAAGAGACCCAGTACTTC. This sequence joins TRBV15 and TRBJ2-5; no clear D gene. The CDR3 sequence is 16 residues long. Germline V gene sequence: CDR1 LNHNV, CDR2 YYDKDF (reference sequence). V was cut by 0 bases and J by 1 base, with 12 bases left in between.

This clone was detected ten times or more. The chain uses TRBV7-9 and TRBJ2-7, with 10 bases fitting TRBD1. V lost 5 bases to trimming and J lost 3 bases; unmatched junction nucleotides: 4. Germline loops: CDR1 SEHNR, CDR2 FQNEAQ (reference sequence). This CDR3 has 14 residues. CDR3 protein: CASSARDRGYEQYF. Here the CDR3 DNA reads TGTGCCAGCAGCGCCAGGGACAGGGGCTACGAGCAGTACTTC.

V and J are TRBV7-9 and TRBJ1-4, with D perhaps TRBD1 (5 bases). CDR1 and CDR2 from the germline V gene are SEHNR and FQNEAQ (reference sequence). The CDR3 has 14 amino acids. V lost 4 bases and J lost 8, with 14 bases in between. The DNA of the CDR3 is TGTGCCAGCAGCTACCTTAGGGGTAGCGAAAAACTGTTTTTT. It encodes CASSYLRGSEKLFF.

This clone showed up just once. The DNA of the CDR3 is TGCGCCAGCAGCCCCGGGGGGGGGCGCACCGGGGAGCTGTTTTTT. Translation gives CASSPGGGRTGELFF. The chain joins TRBV5-1 to TRBJ2-2; 8 bases line up with TRBD2. CDR1 and CDR2 from the germline V gene are SGHRS and YFSETQ. Unmatched junction bases numbered 6, after V lost 4 bases and J lost 4 bases. CDR3 size: 15 residues.

The rearrangement uses TRBV10-3 and TRBJ2-7, with D perhaps matching TRBD2 (7 bases). V gave up 3 bases and J gave up 8 bases, with 23 bases separating them. Germline values: CDR1 ENHRY, CDR2 SYGVKD. The CDR3 has 16 amino acids. The CDR3 loop reads CAISDLLGGDTRKQYF. In DNA, the CDR3 is TGTGCCATCAGTGACCTGCTAGGGGGGGATACTAGGAAGCAGTACTTC.

The chain joins TRBV24-1 to TRBJ1-3; no firm D call. The length of the CDR3 is 14 residues. V lost 3 bases and J 0 bases, leaving 5 bases between the germline ends. Germline V CDR1 and CDR2: KGHDR, SFDVKD. The DNA for the CDR3 is TGTGCCACCAGTGATACCAGCTCTGGAAACACCATATATTTT. Translating it yields CATSDTSSGNTIYF.

This chain links TRBV6-2 or TRBV6-3 with TRBJ1-2; D ambiguous. Looked up from germline, CDR1 is MNHEY and CDR2 is SVGEGT. Between the trimmed V and J ends, which lost 6 bases and 3 bases, there was a span of 8 bases. CDR3 length equals 12 residues. CDR3 region: CASSQTDYGYTF. The DNA for the CDR3 is TGTGCCAGCAGCCAAACAGACTATGGCTACACCTTC.

V usage is TRBV7-2 and J usage is TRBJ1-5, with a tentative D call TRBD1 (6 bases). This CDR3 has 18 amino acids. V shed 4 bases and J shed 0 bases, with 19 bases lying between them. Germline V gene data show CDR1 as SGHTA and CDR2 as FQGNSA. Written as DNA, the CDR3 is TGTGCCAGCAGCTCCCCCCTAGGACAGCGATATAGCAATCAGCCCCAGCATTTT. Its translation: CASSSPLGQRYSNQPQHF.